A single sample gave rise to the 9 T cell receptor beta chains below, sequenced in a study of human T cells and chemical hapten exposure. Each CDR3 protein is one row after TCRdb ran MiXCR on the RACE reads. The repertoire holds around 300,000 distinct CDR3 sequences, with about 7.7% as singletons. The time point denotes: pre-sensitization, week 0. Treatment of the sample: therapeutic diphenylcyclopropenone sensitization with weekly scalp DPC. The input for sequencing was whole blood, taken in connection with sensitization to the hapten diphenylcyclopropenone (DPC). These receptors all come from a man younger than 35 with alopecia areata. Some clones in this sample may be carry-over from other donors' samples.

This CDR3 is CASSLRGQGRIGYTF. The CDR3 nucleotides are TGTGCCAGCAGTTTACGGGGACAGGGTAGAATTGGCTACACCTTC. V gene TRBV28 combines with J gene TRBJ1-2, with 9 bases that match TRBD1. Trimming cost V 2 bases and J 7 bases; bases outside gene matches: 8. Germline CDR1 reads MDHEN; CDR2 reads SYDVKM. The CDR3 covers 15 residues.

This clonotype was counted only a few times. The chain is built from TRBV5-1 and TRBJ2-3; D may be TRBD1 or TRBD2 (5 bases each). CDR1 is SGHRS, CDR2 YFSETQ, per germline. The CDR3 runs to 16 residues. Between the trimmed V and J ends, which lost 4 bases and 4 bases, there was a span of 19 bases. CDR3 sequence reads: CASSRGDLPLPDTQYF. The CDR3 region has the DNA TGCGCCAGCAGCCGAGGGGATCTCCCGTTACCAGATACGCAGTATTTT.

The V call is TRBV10-3, the J call TRBJ2-5, with D perhaps TRBD1 (5 bases). Trimming took off 6 bases at V and 4 bases at J, with 12 bases between the two ends. The CDR3 runs to 13 residues. Germline CDR1 reads ENHRY; CDR2 reads SYGVKD. In DNA form, the CDR3 reads TGTGCCATCAGAGGTGACGACAGAGAGACCCAGTACTTC. This translates into CAIRGDDRETQYF.

This clonotype was picked up a small number of times. Mismatch with germline at one junction end may stem from a read error. The chain couples TRBV2 to TRBJ2-1; no firm D call. Germline lookup yields CDR1 SNHLY and CDR2 FYNNEI. The CDR3 is 11 residues long. The CDR3 loop is CASSENHNPLF. Here the CDR3 DNA reads TGTGCCAGCAGTGAAAACCATAACCCCCTCTTC.

This clonotype occurred many times. The chain links TRBV12-3 or TRBV12-4 to TRBJ2-3; D may be TRBD1 (6 bases). V was trimmed by 5 bases and J by 2 bases, leaving 11 bases between them. The CDR3 loop spans 14 amino acids. In DNA form, the CDR3 reads TGTGCCAGCAGTCCACGACAGGCCACAGATACGCAGTATTTT. This translates into CASSPRQATDTQYF.

The V call is TRBV10-3, the J call TRBJ2-7; possible D gene TRBD1, 5 bases. The CDR3 loop spans 13 amino acids. Germline values: CDR1 ENHRY, CDR2 SYGVKD. Trimming removed 0 bases from V and 5 bases from J, with 8 bases in between. The CDR3 region is CAISESGAHEQYV. The CDR3 nucleotides are TGTGCCATCAGTGAGTCAGGGGCCCACGAGCAGTACGTC.

The chain is built from TRBV5-1 and TRBJ1-5, with 9 bases that match TRBD1. J gave up 1 base and V 4 bases, and 6 bases lay outside the gene matches. CDR1 is SGHRS and CDR2 is YFSETQ in the germline V gene. CDR3 length equals 16 residues. CDR3 amino acids: CASSPGQGRSNQPQHF. DNA of the CDR3: TGCGCCAGCAGCCCGGGACAGGGTCGGAGCAATCAGCCCCAGCATTTT.

This clonotype was recorded many times. V usage is TRBV28 and J usage is TRBJ2-1; 9 bases align to TRBD1. Germline values: CDR1 MDHEN, CDR2 SYDVKM. The CDR3 covers 15 residues. With 5 bases clipped from V and 2 bases from J, the junction kept 4 bases outside the gene matches. CDR3 in DNA: TGTGCCAGCAGTGCGGACAGGGGAACCTACAATGAGCAGTTCTTC. Protein: CASSADRGTYNEQFF.

This chain links TRBV29-1 with TRBJ2-5; a possible D gene is TRBD2 (6 bases). The V and J ends lost 6 bases and 1 base respectively, with 15 bases between them. Germline lookup yields CDR1 SQVTM and CDR2 ANQGSEA. The CDR3 runs 14 residues. CDR3 residues: CSVVTSYRQETQYF. The CDR3 DNA follows: TGCAGCGTGGTGACTAGTTATCGCCAAGAGACCCAGTACTTC.